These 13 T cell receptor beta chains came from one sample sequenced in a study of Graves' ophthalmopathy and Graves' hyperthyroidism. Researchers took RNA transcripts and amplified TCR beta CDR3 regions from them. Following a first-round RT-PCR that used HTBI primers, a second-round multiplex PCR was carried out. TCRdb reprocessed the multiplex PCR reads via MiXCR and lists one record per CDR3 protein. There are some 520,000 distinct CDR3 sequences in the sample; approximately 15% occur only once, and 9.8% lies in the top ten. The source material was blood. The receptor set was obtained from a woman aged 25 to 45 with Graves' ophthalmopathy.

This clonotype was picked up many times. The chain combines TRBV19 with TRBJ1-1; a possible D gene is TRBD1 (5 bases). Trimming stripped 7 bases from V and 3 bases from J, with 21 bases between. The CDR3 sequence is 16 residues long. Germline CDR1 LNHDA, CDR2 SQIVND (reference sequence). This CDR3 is CASTPGHTLSDTEAFF. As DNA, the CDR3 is TGTGCCAGTACCCCCGGACACACTCTCTCTGACACTGAAGCTTTCTTT.

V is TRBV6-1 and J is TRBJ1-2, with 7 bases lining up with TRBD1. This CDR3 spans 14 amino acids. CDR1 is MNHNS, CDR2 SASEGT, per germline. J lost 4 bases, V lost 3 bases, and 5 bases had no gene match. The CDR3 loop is CASSEGTEIYGYTF. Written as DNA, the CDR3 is TGTGCCAGCAGTGAGGGGACAGAAATCTATGGCTACACCTTC.

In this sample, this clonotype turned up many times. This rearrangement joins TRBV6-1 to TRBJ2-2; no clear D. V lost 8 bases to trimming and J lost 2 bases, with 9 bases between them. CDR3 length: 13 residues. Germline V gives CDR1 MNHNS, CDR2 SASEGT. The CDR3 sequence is CASGERNTGELFF. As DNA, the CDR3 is TGTGCCAGCGGAGAAAGAAACACCGGGGAGCTGTTTTTT.

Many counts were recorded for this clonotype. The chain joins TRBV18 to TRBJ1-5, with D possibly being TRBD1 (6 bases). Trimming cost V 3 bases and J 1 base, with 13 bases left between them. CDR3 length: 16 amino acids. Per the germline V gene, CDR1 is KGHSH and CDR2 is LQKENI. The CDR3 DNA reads TGTGCCAGCTCACCCACACAGGGAGGCAGCAATCAGCCCCAGCATTTT. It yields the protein CASSPTQGGSNQPQHF.

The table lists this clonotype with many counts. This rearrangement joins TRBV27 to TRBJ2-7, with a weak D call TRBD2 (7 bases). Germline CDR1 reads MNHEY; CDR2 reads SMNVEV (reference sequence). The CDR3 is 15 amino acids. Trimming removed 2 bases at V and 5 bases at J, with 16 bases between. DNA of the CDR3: TGTGCCAGCAGTTTAAGGGGGGGATTATACAACGAGCAGTACTTC. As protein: CASSLRGGLYNEQYF.

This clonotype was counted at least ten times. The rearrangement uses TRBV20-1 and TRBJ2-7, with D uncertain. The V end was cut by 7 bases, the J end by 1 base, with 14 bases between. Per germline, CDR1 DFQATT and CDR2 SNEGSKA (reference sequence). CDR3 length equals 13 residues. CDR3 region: CSVTPTESYEQYF. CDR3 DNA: TGCAGTGTTACACCGACGGAATCCTACGAGCAGTACTTC.

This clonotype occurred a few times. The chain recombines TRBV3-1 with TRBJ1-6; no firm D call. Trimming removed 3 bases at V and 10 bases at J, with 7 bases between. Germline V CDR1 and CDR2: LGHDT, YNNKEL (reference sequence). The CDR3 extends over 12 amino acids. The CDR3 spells CASSQTDSPLHF. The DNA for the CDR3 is TGTGCCAGCAGCCAGACGGACTCACCCCTCCACTTT. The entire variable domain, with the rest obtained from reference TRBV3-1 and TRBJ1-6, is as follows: DTAVSQTPKYLVTQMGNDKSIKCEQNLGHDTMYWYKQDSKKFLKIMFSYNNKELIINETVPNRFSPKSPDKAHLNLHINSLELGDSAVYFCASSQTDSPLHFGNGTRLTVT.

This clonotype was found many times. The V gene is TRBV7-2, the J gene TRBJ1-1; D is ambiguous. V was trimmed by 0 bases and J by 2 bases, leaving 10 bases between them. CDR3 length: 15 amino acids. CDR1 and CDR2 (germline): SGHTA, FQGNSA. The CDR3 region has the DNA TGTGCCAGCAGCTTAGCCCCTCAAATAAACACTGAAGCTTTCTTT. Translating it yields CASSLAPQINTEAFF. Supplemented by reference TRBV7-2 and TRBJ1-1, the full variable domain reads GAGVSQSPSNKVTEKGKDVELRCDPISGHTALYWYRQSLGQGLEFLIYFQGNSAPDKSGLPSDRFSAERTGGSVSTLTIQRTQQEDSAVYLCASSLAPQINTEAFFGQGTRLTVV.

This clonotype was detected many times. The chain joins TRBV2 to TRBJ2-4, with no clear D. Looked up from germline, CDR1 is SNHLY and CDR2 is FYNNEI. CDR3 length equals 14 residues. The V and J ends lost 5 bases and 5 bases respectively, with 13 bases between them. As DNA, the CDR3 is TGTGCCAGCAGTAGAGGCACTACCCAAAACATTCAGTACTTC. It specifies CASSRGTTQNIQYF.

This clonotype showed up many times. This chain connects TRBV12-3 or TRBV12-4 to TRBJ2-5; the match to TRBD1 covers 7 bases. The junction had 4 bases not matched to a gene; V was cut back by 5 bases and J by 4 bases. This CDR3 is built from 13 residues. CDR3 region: CASSIRGRETQYF. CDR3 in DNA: TGTGCCAGCAGTATTAGGGGGCGAGAGACCCAGTACTTC.

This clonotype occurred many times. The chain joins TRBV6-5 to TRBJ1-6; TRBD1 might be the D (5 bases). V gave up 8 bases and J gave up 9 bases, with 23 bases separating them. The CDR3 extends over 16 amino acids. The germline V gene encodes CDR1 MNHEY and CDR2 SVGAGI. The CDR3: CASHLRAGQGGSPLHF. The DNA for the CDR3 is TGTGCCAGCCACCTTAGGGCTGGGCAGGGTGGTTCACCCCTCCACTTT.

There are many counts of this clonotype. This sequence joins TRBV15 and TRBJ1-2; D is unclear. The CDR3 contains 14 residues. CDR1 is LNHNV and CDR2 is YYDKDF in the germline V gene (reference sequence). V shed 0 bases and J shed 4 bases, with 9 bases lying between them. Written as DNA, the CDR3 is TGTGCCACCAGCAGAGATTTTAGCAGCTATGGCTACACCTTC. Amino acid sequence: CATSRDFSSYGYTF.

In DNA, the CDR3 is TGTGCCAGCACCCTCGGACCGAAGAGGGTGAACACTGAAGCTTTCTTT. It translates to CASTLGPKRVNTEAFF. The chain recombines TRBV6-1 with TRBJ1-1; D unresolved. The V end lost 7 bases, the J end lost 0 bases, and 18 bases lay between the germline ends. The length of the CDR3 is 16 residues. Germline CDR1 is MNHNS and CDR2 is SASEGT.